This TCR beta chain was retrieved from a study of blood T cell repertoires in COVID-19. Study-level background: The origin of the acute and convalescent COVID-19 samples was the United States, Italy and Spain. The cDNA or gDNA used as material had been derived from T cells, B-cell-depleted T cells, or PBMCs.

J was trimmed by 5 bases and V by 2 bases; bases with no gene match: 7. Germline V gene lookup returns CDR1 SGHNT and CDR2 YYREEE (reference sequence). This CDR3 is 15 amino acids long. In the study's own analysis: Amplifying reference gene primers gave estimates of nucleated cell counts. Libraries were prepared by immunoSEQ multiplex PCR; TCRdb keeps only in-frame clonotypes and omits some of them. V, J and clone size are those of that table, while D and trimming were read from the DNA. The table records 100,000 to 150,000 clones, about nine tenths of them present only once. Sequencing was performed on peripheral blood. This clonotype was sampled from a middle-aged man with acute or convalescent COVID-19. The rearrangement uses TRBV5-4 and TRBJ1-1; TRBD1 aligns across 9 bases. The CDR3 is CASSLQGAHRTEAFF. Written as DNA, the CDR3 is TGTGCCAGCAGCTTACAGGGGGCGCATAGGACTGAAGCTTTCTTT.